Sequencing of this T cell receptor beta chain was carried out in a study of CD8 T cells in ankylosing spondylitis. General study results and limits: Previously reported in reactive arthritis synovial fluid and blood were some of the motif variants. For ankylosing spondylitis blood, a TCR beta motif of seven to nine highly homologous variants appeared characteristic. As reported, disease-linked clones showed significant enrichment in matched ankylosing spondylitis synovial fluid.

Concerning this clonotype: Its target is unknown.

Trimming cost V 3 bases and J 1 base; bases outside gene matches: 6. Looked up from germline, CDR1 is LGHDT and CDR2 is YNNKEL (reference sequence). The CDR3 runs to 17 residues. By quantitative 5'-RACE with molecular barcodes, the TCR beta libraries were made. TCRdb recomputed calls from the 5' RACE reads with MiXCR, one row per CDR3 protein. The sample lists 200,000 to 300,000 distinct CDR3 sequences; 24% were seen once. The source is a male donor with ankylosing spondylitis or in good health (not recorded which). The sequenced sample consisted of blood, either unsorted or a sorted T cell fraction (not recorded which). The J gene is TRBJ2-5, the V gene TRBV3-1, with 12 bases that match TRBD1. The CDR3 sequence is CASSHLGTGGFQETQYF. In DNA form, the CDR3 reads TGTGCCAGCAGCCATCTCGGGACAGGGGGCTTCCAAGAGACCCAGTACTTC.